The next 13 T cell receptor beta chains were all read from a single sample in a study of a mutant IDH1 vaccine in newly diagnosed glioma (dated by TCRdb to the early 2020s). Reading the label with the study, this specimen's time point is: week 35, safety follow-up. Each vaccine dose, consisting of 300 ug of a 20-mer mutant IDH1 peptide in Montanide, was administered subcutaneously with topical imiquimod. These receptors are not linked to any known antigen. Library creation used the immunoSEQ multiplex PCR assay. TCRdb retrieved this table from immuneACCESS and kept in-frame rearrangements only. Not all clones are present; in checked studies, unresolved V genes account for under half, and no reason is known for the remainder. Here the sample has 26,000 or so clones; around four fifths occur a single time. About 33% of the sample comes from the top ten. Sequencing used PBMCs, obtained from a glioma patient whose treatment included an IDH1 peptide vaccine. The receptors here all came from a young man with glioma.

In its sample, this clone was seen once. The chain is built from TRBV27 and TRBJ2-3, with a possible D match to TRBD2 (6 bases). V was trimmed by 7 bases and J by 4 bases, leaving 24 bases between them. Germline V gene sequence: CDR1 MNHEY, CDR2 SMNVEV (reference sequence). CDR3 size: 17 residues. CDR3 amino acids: CASILRYRGIAADTQYF. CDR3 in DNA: TGTGCCAGCATTCTGAGGTATCGGGGGATTGCGGCAGATACGCAGTATTTT.

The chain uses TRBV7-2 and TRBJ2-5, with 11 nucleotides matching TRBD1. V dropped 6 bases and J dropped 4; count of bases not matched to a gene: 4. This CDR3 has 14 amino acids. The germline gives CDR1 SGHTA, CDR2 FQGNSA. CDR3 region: CASSTDRGRETQYF. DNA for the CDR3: TGTGCCAGCAGTACGGACAGGGGGCGAGAGACCCAGTACTTC.

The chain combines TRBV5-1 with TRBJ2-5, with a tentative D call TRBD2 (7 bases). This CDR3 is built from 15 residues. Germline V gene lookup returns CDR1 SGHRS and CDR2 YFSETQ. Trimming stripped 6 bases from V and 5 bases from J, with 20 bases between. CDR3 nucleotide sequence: TGCGCCAGCACCACCCGGTGGGGGGGCCAGGAGACCCAGTACTTC. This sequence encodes CASTTRWGGQETQYF. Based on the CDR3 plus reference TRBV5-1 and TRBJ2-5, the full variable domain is KAGVTQTPRYLIKTRGQQVTLSCSPISGHRSVSWYQQTPGQGLQFLFEYFSETQRNKGNFPGRFSGRQFSNSRSEMNVSTLELGDSALYLCASTTRWGGQETQYFGPGTRLLVL.

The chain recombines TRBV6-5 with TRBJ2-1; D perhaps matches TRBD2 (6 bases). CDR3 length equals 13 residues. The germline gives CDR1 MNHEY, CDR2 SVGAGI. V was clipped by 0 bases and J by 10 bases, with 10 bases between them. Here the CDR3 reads CASSYSTGGEQFF. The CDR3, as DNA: TGTGCCAGCAGTTACTCGACTGGGGGGGAGCAGTTCTTC.

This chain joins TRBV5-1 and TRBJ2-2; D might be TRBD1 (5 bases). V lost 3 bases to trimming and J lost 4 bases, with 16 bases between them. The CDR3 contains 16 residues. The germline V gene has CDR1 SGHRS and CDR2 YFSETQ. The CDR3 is CASSSPLRQSTGELFF. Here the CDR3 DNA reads TGCGCCAGCAGCTCCCCCCTGAGACAGAGCACCGGGGAGCTGTTTTTT.

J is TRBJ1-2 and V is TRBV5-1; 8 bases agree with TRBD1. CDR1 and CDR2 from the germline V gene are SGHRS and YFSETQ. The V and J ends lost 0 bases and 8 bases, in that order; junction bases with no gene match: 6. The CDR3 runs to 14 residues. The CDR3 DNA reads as TGCGCCAGCAGCTTGGCAGGGGGCGCCGGCGGCTACACCTTC. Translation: CASSLAGGAGGYTF.

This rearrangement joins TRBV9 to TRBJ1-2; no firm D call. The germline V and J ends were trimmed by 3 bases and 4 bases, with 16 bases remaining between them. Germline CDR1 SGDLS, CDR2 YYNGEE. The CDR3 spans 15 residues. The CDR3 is CASSDAVRRGYGYTF. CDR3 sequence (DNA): TGTGCCAGCAGCGATGCGGTTAGGCGGGGCTATGGCTACACCTTC.

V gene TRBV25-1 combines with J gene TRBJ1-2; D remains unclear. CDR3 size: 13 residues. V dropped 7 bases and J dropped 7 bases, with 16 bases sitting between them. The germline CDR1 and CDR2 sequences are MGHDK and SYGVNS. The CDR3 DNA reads TGTGCCAGCAAAGGTCTAGGGATGGGTGGCTACACCTTC. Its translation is CASKGLGMGGYTF.

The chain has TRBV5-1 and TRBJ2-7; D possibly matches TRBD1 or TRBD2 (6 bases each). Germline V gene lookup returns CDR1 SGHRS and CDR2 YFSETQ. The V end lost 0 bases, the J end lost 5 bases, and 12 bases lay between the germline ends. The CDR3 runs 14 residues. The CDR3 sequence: CASSLGPRGDEQYF. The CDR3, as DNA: TGCGCCAGCAGCTTGGGACCTAGGGGGGACGAGCAGTACTTC.

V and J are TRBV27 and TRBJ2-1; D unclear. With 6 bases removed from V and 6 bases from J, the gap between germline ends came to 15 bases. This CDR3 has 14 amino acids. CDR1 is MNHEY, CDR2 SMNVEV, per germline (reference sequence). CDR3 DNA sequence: TGTGCCAGCAGCACCCTAGTGGGGTCCAATGAGCAGTTCTTC. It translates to CASSTLVGSNEQFF.

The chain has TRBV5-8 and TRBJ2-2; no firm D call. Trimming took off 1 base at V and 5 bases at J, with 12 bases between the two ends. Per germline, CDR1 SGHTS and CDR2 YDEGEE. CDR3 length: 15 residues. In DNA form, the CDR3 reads TGTGCCAGCAGCTTGAGTGGGCTAGGAACCGGGGAGCTGTTTTTT. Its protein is CASSLSGLGTGELFF.

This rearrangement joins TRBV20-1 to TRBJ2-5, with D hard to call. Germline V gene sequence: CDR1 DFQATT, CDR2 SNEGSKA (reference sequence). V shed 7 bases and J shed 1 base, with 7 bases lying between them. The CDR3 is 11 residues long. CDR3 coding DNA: TGCAGTGTTGGGGTCCAAGAGACCCAGTACTTC. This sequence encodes CSVGVQETQYF.

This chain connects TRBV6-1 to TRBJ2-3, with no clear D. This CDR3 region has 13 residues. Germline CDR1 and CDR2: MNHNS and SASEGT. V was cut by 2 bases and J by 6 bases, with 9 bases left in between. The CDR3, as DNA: TGTGCCAGCAGTGAACTTACCGGGGATACGCAGTATTTT. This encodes CASSELTGDTQYF.